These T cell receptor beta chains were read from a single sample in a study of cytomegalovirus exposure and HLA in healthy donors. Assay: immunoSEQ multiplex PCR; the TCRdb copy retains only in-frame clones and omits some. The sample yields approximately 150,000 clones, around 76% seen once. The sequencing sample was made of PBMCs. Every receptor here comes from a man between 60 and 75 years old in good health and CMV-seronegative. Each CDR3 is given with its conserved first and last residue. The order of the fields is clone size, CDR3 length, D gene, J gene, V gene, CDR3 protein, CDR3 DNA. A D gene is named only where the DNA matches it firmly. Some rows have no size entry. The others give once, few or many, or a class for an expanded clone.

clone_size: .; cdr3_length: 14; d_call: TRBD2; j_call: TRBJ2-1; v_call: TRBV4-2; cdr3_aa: CASSRTGRSDEQFF; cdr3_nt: TGTGCCAGCAGCCGCACCGGGAGGAGCGATGAGCAGTTCTTC
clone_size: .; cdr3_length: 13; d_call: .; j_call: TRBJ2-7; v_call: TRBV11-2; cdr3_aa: CASSFSATYEQYF; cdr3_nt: TGTGCCAGCAGCTTTTCCGCTACCTACGAGCAGTACTTC
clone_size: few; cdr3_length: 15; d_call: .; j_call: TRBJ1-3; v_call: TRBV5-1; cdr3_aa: CASSPGLGFGNTIYF; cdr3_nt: TGCGCCAGCAGCCCAGGGTTGGGCTTTGGAAACACCATATATTTT
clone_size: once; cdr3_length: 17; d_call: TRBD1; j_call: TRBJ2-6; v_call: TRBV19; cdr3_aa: CASSKGQGSSGANVLTF; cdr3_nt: TGTGCCAGTAGTAAGGGACAGGGTTCCTCTGGGGCCAACGTCCTGACTTTC
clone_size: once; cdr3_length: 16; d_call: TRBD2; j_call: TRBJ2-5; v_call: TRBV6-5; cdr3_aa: CASSYSVAGDQETQYF; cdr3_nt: TGTGCCAGCAGTTACTCGGTAGCGGGGGACCAAGAGACCCAGTACTTC
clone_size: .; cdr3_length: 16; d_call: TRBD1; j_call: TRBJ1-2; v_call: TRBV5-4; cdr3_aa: CASSLGGTDQIYGYTF; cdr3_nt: TGTGCCAGCAGCTTGGGCGGGACAGATCAAATCTATGGCTACACCTTC
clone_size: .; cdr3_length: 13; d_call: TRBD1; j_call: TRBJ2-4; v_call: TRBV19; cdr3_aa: CASRRDSQNIQYF; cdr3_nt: TGTGCCAGTAGAAGGGACAGTCAAAACATTCAGTACTTC
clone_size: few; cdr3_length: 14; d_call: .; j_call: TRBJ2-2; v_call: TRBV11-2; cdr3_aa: CASSLLSSGDKLFF; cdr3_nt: TGTGCCAGCAGCTTACTCTCTTCGGGAGACAAGCTGTTTTTT
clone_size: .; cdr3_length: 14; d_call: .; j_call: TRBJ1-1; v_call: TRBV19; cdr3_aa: CASSQTGGNTEAFF; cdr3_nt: TGTGCCAGTAGCCAGACAGGAGGGAACACTGAAGCTTTCTTT
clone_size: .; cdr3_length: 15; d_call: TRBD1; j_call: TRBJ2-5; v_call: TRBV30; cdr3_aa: CAWHTGQGLWETQYF; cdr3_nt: TGTGCCTGGCATACCGGACAGGGGTTATGGGAGACCCAGTACTTC
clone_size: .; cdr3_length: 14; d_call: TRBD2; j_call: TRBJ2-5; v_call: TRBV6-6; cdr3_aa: CASSLAGAQETQYF; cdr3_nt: TGTGCCAGCAGTCTAGCGGGGGCCCAAGAGACCCAGTACTTC